This paragraph reports one TCR beta chain. Its antigen remains unidentified. Just one base apart from a much larger clone, this may be a read error. The sample comes from a study of molecular identifiers for immune sequencing clone quantification (dated by TCRdb to 2016 to 2019). As for the study more broadly: For a replicate experiment, RNA from approximately 20,000 or 100,000 naive CD8 T cells was divided into five aliquots, of which four were sequenced. This methods study used CD8 T cells to benchmark TCR RNA copy counting and molecular-identifier clustering-based TCR repertoire sequencing (MIDCIRS).

Library preparation was by PCR. Instrument on record: NextSeq 500. Bulk TCR libraries were prepared as previously described, using TCR primers listed in Table S5. Total RNA was purified with the Qiagen AllPrep DNA/RNA kit. Before any analysis, reads coming from multiple sequencing runs of the same library were combined into one pool. In the authors' own workflow: Reads were retained only if an exact TCR constant sequence was present, and the retained reads were trimmed to 150 nt and grouped according to their 12-nt molecular barcodes. Reads inside each barcode group were sub-clustered using a 15% Levenshtein threshold, and a quality-weighted consensus sequence was constructed for each RNA molecule. Non-functional sequences were removed, as were lower-count sequences one edit away from another. On the basis of fitting two negative binomial distributions, barcode sub-clusters with fewer than 20% of the maximum read count were discarded. TCRdb handled the public reads itself, with Q25 trimming in fastp and clone calling in MiXCR, and kept productive beta chains. Rows merge per CDR3 protein into single entries with the most common DNA and genes. The V and J calls here are based on TCRdb, not the publication. This sample holds roughly 50,000 distinct CDR3 sequences; around 34% were observed only once. 3.8% of the sample is in the top ten clones.

Libraries of naive CD8 T cells were built from anywhere between roughly 19,000 and 1,000,000 sorted cells, with 10%, 30% or 50% of the purified RNA used. Naive CD8 T cells were FACS-sorted as CD8+CD4-CCR7+CD45RA+ on a BD FACSAria II into RLT Plus buffer. To test detection sensitivity, Jurkat RNA equivalent to roughly eleven TCR copies was spiked into samples of about 17,000-1,100,000 naive CD8 T cells. CD8 T cells were enriched with RosetteSep CD8+ T Cell Enrichment Cocktail and Ficoll-Paque, followed by ACK red cell lysis. The full study reports these points: Spiked-in Jurkat TCR RNA equivalent to a single cell was reported to be detectable even among over 800,000 naive CD8 T cells. Modeling gave around 3.3 recovered TCR RNA copies per cell versus around 10 by digital PCR, implying approximately 30% capture efficiency. The naive libraries included spiked-in Jurkat TCR RNA (approximately 11 copies' worth), and this RNA is not part of the donor repertoire. In CMV-specific effector cells, clones with more than 20 RNA copies accounted for over 97% of molecules, whereas in naive cells such clones accounted for under 1%. When barcode sub-clustering was not used, chimeric consensus sequences inflated TCR diversity, with chimeras reaching as high as 47%. Identical TCR molecules sharing a barcode could cause highly expanded clone sizes to be underestimated.

Sequencing used naive CD8+ T cells from blood, with Jurkat cell RNA spiked in. The cell subset or site label here, explained by the study, means: FACS-sorted CD8+CD4-CCR7+CD45RA+ naive T cells. The sequence derives from a human donor in good health. Some libraries in this study had Jurkat cell RNA spiked in.

The CDR3 protein is CASSSPIGEPQYF. The DNA reads as follows: TGTGCCAGCAGCTCCCCAATAGGGGAGCCCCAGTACTTC. In this chain, TRBV7-2 is recombined with TRBJ2-5, with the D segment possibly TRBD1 or TRBD2, each aligning over 5 bases. The CDR3, cysteine through phenylalanine, is 13 amino acids long. Only CDR3 DNA is held: 39 bases, read in frame from base 1. Taken from the germline V gene, the CDR1 and CDR2 loops are SGHTA and FQGNSA. V is pared back by 4 bases and J by 9 bases, with 15 bases lying between the germline termini.